This T cell receptor beta chain was captured in a study of cytomegalovirus exposure and HLA in healthy donors. Germline V gene lookup returns CDR1 SGHDT and CDR2 YYEEEE. Trimming stripped 0 bases from V and 0 bases from J, with 13 bases between. This CDR3 is 16 amino acids long. This PCR relied on a set of 60 Vbeta primers and 13 Jbeta primers. The repertoire was sequenced with immunoSEQ multiplex PCR; TCRdb's copy has only in-frame clones and lacks some. The sample yields some 120,000 clones, 75% seen once. Sequencing input: PBMCs. The receptor's source is a woman between 35 and 50 years old in good health and CMV-seropositive. The chain combines TRBV5-6 with TRBJ2-7; D gene ambiguous. The CDR3, as DNA: TGTGCCAGCAGCTTGGTGGTCGCACCGAGCTCCTACGAGCAGTACTTC. This encodes CASSLVVAPSSYEQYF.